This T cell receptor beta chain is drawn from a study of cytomegalovirus exposure and HLA in healthy donors. Findings and caveats of the study: Researchers reported that a few CMV-associated chains were confirmed in vitro as CMV antigen-specific.

Note on this clone: The antigen is unknown.

The donors (healthy individuals) were bone marrow donors. Per the germline V gene, CDR1 is SEHNR and CDR2 is FQNEAQ (reference sequence). Between the trimmed V and J ends, which lost 3 bases and 5 bases, there was a span of 13 bases. CDR3 length: 14 residues. The PCR ran on 60 Vbeta and 13 Jbeta primers. Generated by immunoSEQ multiplex PCR, the TCRdb table keeps only in-frame clones and is missing some. The sample shows 55,000 to 70,000 clones, roughly 80% of them seen only once. The source of this sequence is a male donor in good health and CMV-seropositive. Sequencing was performed on PBMCs. This sequence joins TRBV7-9 and TRBJ1-2; D possibly corresponds to TRBD1 (5 bases). The CDR3 is CASSLGQPMYGYTF. CDR3 DNA: TGTGCCAGCAGCTTGGGGCAGCCAATGTATGGCTACACCTTC. The full variable domain, completed using reference TRBV7-9 and TRBJ1-2, is DTGVSQNPRHKITKRGQNVTFRCDPISEHNRLYWYRQTLGQGPEFLTYFQNEAQLEKSRLLSDRFSAERPKGSFSTLEIQRTEQGDSAMYLCASSLGQPMYGYTFGSGTRLTVV.